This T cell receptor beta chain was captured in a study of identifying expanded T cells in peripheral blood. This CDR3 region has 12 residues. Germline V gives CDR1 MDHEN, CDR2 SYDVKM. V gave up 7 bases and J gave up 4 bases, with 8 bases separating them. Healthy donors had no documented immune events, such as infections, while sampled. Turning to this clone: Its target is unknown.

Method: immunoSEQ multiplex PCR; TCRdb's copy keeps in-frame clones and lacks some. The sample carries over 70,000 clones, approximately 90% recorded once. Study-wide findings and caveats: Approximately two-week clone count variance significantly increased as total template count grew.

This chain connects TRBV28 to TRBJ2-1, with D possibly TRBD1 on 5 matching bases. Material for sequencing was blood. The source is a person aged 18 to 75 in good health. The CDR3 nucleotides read TGTGCCAGCAACCGACAGTACAATGAGCAGTTCTTC. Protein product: CASNRQYNEQFF.